The clone carrying this T cell receptor (beta chain) was picked up a small number of times. The sample originates from a study of blood T cells in healthy people across ages. Together with a sample-barcoded 5' primer, a J-beta primer mix was included in a second PCR lasting roughly 7 to 11 cycles. One entry per CDR3 protein results from TCRdb running MiXCR on the 5' RACE reads. This table holds about 800,000 distinct CDR3 sequences, around 25% found once. In germline, CDR1 is SQVTM, CDR2 ANQGSEA. The ends lost 6 bases at V and 0 bases at J; junction bases unmatched: 3. This CDR3 comprises 14 residues. The same sample was also studied in work on T cells of mothers and their children.

The clonotype originates from a boy aged 5-17 years in good health. The sequencing input was blood. The chain joins TRBV29-1 to TRBJ2-7; 12 bases are a match to TRBD2. CDR3 nucleotides: TGCAGCGTCGGACTAGCGGGGAGCTCCTACGAGCAGTACTTC. Its translation: CSVGLAGSSYEQYF.